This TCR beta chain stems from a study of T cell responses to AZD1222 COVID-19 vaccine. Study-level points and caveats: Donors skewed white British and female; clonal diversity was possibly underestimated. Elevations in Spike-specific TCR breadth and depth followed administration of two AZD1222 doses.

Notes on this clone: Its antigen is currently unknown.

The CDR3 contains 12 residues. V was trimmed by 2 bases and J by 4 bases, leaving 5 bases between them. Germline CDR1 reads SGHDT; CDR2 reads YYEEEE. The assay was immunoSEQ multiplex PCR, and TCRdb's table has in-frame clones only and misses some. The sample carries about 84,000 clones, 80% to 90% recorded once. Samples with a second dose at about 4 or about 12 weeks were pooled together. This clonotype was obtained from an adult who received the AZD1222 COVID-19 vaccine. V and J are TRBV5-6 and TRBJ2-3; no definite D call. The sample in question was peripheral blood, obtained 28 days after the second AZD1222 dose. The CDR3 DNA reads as TGTGCCAGCAGCTTATTAGCAGATACGCAGTATTTT. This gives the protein CASSLLADTQYF.